This T cell receptor (beta chain) was sequenced for a study of cytomegalovirus exposure and HLA in healthy donors. 13 Jbeta primers and 60 Vbeta primers were used for the PCR. The method was immunoSEQ multiplex PCR; TCRdb's version includes in-frame clones alone and lacks a portion of them. The sample has about 190,000 clones; 75% to 80% are singletons. Whole-study findings and limits: At a 0.05 false discovery rate, a later analysis found around 15,000 TCR beta sequences to be associated with HLA alleles.

Note on this clone: Its target is unknown.

Trimming took off 4 bases at V and 2 bases at J, with 11 bases between the two ends. CDR1 and CDR2 from the germline V gene are MGHRA and YSYEKL. This CDR3 spans 14 amino acids. Input material: PBMCs. The clonotype was recovered from a woman in her 30s in good health and CMV-seropositive. The chain uses TRBV4-1 and TRBJ1-1; the D is unclear. CDR3 residues: CASSPRRINTEAFF. The DNA for the CDR3 is TGCGCCAGCAGCCCCCGGCGGATAAACACTGAAGCTTTCTTT.